This TCR beta chain was captured in a study of blood T cells in healthy people across ages (dated by TCRdb to between 2014 and 2017). Notes on the research overall: Template switching captured roughly one uniquely barcoded TCR beta cDNA molecule per two T cells in model experiments. Four age groups were formed from the donors: young (average around 15 years), middle-aged (around 37), aged (62) and long-lived (around 82). Using deep sequencing normalized with unique cDNA molecular identifiers, the study measured how TCR beta repertoire diversity changes with age. Donors of different ages were randomly distributed across sequencing lanes to avoid experimental bias. For two donors (one aged 18 to 29 and one aged 80 or older), the study analyzed two additional independent replicas of 1 million unique cDNA reads from the same blood draw.

Systemically healthy Caucasian individuals from Russia, some 36 in total and aged about 6 to 95 years, were included as donors. Approximately 11 milliliters of peripheral blood were drawn from each donor into EDTA-treated Vacutainer tubes. Ficoll-Paque density-gradient centrifugation was used to isolate PBMCs, with at least 6 million obtained per sample. Total RNA was extracted from PBMCs with Trizol reagent, with at least 5.5 micrograms obtained per sample. For every donor, flow cytometry on a PBMC aliquot measured the percentage of naive CD45RAhigh/CD27high T cells. Cut back by 0 bases and 0 bases, the V and J ends lie 6 bases apart. CDR1 and CDR2, per the germline V gene (reference sequence), are LNHNV and YYDKDF. The CDR3, cysteine through phenylalanine, is 14 amino acids long. This entry keeps only the CDR3 DNA: 42 bases, framed from base 1. The investigation overall reported the following: Bulk unsorted PBMC profiling prevented conclusive comparison of naive and antigen-experienced compartments. Donor CMV infection status was unknown, potentially confounding age-related changes in expanded clonotypes. Observed TCR beta diversity per million T cells fell roughly linearly with age, and a significant reduction was already apparent by age around 40. Compared with the aged group, the long-lived group had more naive CD4+ T cells, fewer expanded clones and increased TCR diversity, a pattern suggesting age selection. Observed TCR beta diversity correlated strongly with the percentage of naive T cells measured by flow cytometry. Estimates of total diversity from one million sequenced T cells were regarded as lower bounds and underestimates.

The method was 5' RACE. Sequencing instrument: Illumina HiSeq 2500. A second roughly 6 to 11 cycle PCR used a sample-barcoded 5' primer and a J-beta primer mix. A unique molecular identifier was introduced onto each TCR beta cDNA molecule by a template-switch 5' adaptor carrying 12 random nucleotides. Each sample yielded at least 3 million CDR3-containing paired-end reads. All of the RNA was converted into first-strand cDNA using the Mint cDNA synthesis kit, with a TRBC-specific oligonucleotide serving as the primer. After uracil-DNA glycosylase treatment, a first 18-cycle PCR used universal primers M1SS and BC2_uni_R on all cDNA. The original pipeline was this. Each sample was normalized by randomly selecting 1 million high-quality reads, each carrying a distinct molecular identifier. Reads sharing molecular identifiers were discarded rather than binned into consensus sequences. MiTCR, with a Q25 quality threshold and the strictest error-elimination algorithm, was used for CDR3 identification, clonotype clustering and error correction. A nonparametric unseen species model with Euler transformation was used to estimate lower-bound total TCR beta diversity. TCRdb handled the public reads itself, with Q25 trimming in fastp and clone calling in MiXCR, and kept productive beta chains. Rows with a matching CDR3 protein are joined into one entry that keeps the most common DNA and genes. The V and J calls were determined by TCRdb, not by the authors. For this sample there are 800,000 or so distinct CDR3 sequences; about 42% appear just once. The biggest ten clones account for roughly 20% of the sample.

Remarks on this clonotype: No antigen is known for it. No per-base quality is available; no much larger clone lies one base away.

This sequence was found in an elderly man in good health. The rearrangement joined TRBV15 to TRBJ2-7, with the D gene uncertain. The material sequenced was blood. The CDR3 protein: CATSRDLVSYEQYF. The sequenced DNA: TGTGCCACCAGCAGAGATCTGGTCTCCTACGAGCAGTACTTC.